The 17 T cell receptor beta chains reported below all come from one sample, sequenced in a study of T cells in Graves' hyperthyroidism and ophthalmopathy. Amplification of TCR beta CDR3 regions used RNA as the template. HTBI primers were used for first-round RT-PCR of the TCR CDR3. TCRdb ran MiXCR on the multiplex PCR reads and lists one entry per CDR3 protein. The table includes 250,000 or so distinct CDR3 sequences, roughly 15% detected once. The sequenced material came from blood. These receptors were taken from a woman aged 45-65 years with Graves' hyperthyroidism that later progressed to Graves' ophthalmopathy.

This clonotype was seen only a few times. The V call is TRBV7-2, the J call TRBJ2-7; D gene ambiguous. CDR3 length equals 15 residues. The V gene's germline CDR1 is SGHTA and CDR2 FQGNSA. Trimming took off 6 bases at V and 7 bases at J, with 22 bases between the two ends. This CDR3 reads CASRPPTRPYEEQYF. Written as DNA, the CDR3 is TGTGCCAGCAGACCTCCTACCAGGCCCTACGAGGAGCAGTACTTC.

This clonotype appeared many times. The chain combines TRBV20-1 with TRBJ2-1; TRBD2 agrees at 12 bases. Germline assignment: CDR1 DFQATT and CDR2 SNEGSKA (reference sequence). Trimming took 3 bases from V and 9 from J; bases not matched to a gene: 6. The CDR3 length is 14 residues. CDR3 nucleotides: TGCAGTGCTAGGACTAGCGGGAGAATTGGTGAGCAGTTCTTC. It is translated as CSARTSGRIGEQFF.

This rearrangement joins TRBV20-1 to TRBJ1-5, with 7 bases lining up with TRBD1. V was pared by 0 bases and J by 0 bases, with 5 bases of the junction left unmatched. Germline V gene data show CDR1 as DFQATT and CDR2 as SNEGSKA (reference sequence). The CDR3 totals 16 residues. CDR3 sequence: CSARDPRGYSNQPQHF. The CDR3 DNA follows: TGCAGTGCTAGAGATCCCAGGGGGTATAGCAATCAGCCCCAGCATTTT.

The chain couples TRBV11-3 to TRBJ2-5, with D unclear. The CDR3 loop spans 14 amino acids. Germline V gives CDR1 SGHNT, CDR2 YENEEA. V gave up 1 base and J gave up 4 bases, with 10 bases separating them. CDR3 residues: CASSLVVAGETQYF. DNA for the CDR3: TGTGCCAGCAGCTTAGTCGTTGCAGGAGAGACCCAGTACTTC. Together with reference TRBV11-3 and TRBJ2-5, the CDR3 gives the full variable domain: EAGVVQSPRYKIIEKKQPVAFWCNPISGHNTLYWYLQNLGQGPELLIRYENEEAVDDSQLPKDRFSAERLKGVDSTLKIQPAELGDSAVYLCASSLVVAGETQYFGPGTRLLVL.

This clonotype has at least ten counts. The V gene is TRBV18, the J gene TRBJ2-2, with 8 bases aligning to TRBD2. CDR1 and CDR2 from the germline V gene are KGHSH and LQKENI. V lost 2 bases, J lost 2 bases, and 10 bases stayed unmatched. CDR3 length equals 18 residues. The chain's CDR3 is CASSPSRAGALNTGELFF. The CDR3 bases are TGTGCCAGCTCACCAAGTAGAGCGGGAGCCCTAAACACCGGGGAGCTGTTTTTT.

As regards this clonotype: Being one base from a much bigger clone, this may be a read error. The CDR3 region is CASSLVGETHREQFF. The CDR3 nucleotides are TGTGCCAGCAGCTTGGTGGGGGAGACTCACCGTGAGCAGTTCTTC. The V gene is TRBV5-6, the J gene TRBJ2-1; either TRBD1 or TRBD2 may fit D (5 bases each). The CDR3 covers 15 residues. Germline V gene sequence: CDR1 SGHDT, CDR2 YYEEEE. V was clipped by 0 bases and J by 9 bases, with 16 bases between them.

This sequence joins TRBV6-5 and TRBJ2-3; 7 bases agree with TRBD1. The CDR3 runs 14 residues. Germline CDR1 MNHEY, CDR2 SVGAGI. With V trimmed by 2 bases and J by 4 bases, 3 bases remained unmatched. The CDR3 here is CASSYDRVSDTQYF. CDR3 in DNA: TGTGCCAGCAGTTACGACAGGGTATCAGATACGCAGTATTTT.

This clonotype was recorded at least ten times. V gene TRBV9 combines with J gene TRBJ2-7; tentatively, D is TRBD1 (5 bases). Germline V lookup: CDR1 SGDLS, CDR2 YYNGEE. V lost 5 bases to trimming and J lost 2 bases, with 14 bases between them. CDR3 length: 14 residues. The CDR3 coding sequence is TGTGCCAGCAGTCCCTACCAGGGTCCCTACGAGCAGTACTTC. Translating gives CASSPYQGPYEQYF.

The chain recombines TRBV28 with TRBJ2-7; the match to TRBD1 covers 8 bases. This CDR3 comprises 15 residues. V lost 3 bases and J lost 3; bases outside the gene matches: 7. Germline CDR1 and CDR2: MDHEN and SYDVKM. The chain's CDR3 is CASSFGTGTNYEQYF. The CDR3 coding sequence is TGTGCCAGCAGTTTCGGGACAGGAACCAACTACGAGCAGTACTTC.

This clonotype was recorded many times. The CDR3 coding sequence is TGTGCCAGCAGGGCTTACAATGAGCAGTTCTTC. This codes for CASRAYNEQFF. The V gene is TRBV12-3 or TRBV12-4, the J gene TRBJ2-1; D unresolved. V was pared by 6 bases and J by 4 bases, with 4 bases between. The CDR3 covers 11 residues.

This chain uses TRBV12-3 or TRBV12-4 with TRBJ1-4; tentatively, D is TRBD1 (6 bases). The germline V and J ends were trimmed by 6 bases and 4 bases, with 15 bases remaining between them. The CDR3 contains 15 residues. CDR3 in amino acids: CASSPPGANNEKLFF. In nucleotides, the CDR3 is TGTGCCAGCAGCCCCCCAGGGGCGAATAATGAAAAACTGTTTTTT.

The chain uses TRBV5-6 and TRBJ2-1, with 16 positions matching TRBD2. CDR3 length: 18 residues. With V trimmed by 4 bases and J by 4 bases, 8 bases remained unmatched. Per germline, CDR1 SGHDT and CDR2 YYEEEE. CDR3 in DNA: TGTGCCAGCAGCGCGGGACTAGCGGGAGGGGGATTGTACAATGAGCAGTTCTTC. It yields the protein CASSAGLAGGGLYNEQFF.

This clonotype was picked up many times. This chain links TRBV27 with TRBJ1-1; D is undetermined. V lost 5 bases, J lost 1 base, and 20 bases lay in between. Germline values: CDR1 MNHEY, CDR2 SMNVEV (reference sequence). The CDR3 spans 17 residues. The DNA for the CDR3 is TGTGCCAGCAGTCCCCATTTGGGCAGCCACGGGAACACTGAAGCTTTCTTT. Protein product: CASSPHLGSHGNTEAFF.

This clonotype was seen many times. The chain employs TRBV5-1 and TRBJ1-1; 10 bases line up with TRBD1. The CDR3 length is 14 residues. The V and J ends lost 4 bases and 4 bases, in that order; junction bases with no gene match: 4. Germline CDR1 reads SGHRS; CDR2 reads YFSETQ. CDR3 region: CASSMGQGFTEAFF. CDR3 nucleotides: TGCGCCAGCAGCATGGGACAGGGGTTCACTGAAGCTTTCTTT.

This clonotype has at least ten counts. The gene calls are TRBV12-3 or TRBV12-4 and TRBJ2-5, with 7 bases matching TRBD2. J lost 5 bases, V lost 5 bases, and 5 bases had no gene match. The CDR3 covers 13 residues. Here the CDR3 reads CASSGGRGETQYF. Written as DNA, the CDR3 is TGTGCCAGCAGTGGCGGGAGAGGGGAGACCCAGTACTTC.

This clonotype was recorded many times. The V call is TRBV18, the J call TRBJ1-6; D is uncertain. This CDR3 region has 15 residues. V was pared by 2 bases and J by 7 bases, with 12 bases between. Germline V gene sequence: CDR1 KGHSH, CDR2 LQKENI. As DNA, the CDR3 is TGTGCCAGCTCACCAAACCCCGGGGAAAATTCACCCCTCCACTTT. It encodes CASSPNPGENSPLHF.

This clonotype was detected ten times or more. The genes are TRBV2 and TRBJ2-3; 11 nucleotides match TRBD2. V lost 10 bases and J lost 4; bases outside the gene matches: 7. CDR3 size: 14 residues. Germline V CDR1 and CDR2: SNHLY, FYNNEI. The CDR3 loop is CAIFLAGGADTQYF. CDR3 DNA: TGTGCCATCTTTTTAGCGGGAGGGGCAGATACGCAGTATTTT.